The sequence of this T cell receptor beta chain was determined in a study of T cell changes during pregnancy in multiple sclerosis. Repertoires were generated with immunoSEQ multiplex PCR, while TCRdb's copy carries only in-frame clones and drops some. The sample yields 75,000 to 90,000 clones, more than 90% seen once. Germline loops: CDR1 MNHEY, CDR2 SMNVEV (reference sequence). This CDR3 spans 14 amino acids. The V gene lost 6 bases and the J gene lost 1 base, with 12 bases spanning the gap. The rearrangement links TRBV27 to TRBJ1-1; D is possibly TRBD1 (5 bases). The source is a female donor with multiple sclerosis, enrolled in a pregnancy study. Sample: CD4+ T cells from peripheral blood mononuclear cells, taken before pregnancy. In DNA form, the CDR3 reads TGTGCCAGCAGCCTAAGCGGGGGGAACACTGAAGCTTTCTTT. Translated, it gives CASSLSGGNTEAFF.